This is a list of T cell receptor beta chains from one sample in a study of cytomegalovirus exposure and HLA in healthy donors. Measured with immunoSEQ multiplex PCR; TCRdb has only the in-frame clones, and not every one. The data include about 33,000 clones; the top ten clones carry around 4.8%. The sequenced sample consisted of PBMCs. These receptor sequences come from a woman between 35 and 50 years old in good health and CMV-seropositive. Both conserved end residues are part of each CDR3. D genes are given only for firm matches.

J gene: TRBJ2-3; D gene: -; V gene: TRBV18; CDR3 DNA: TGTGCCAGCTCAACTAGCACAGATACGCAGTATTTT; CDR3 protein: CASSTSTDTQYF
J gene: TRBJ1-5; D gene: -; V gene: TRBV27; CDR3 DNA: TGTGCCAGCAGTACCTTCGGGGAGTCCCGGGCTCAGCCCCAGCATTTT; CDR3 protein: CASSTFGESRAQPQHF
J gene: TRBJ1-5; D gene: TRBD1; V gene: TRBV7-8; CDR3 DNA: TGTGCCAGCAGCCCCCTGACAGGGAACAATCAGCCCCAGCATTTT; CDR3 protein: CASSPLTGNNQPQHF
J gene: TRBJ1-2; D gene: TRBD1; V gene: TRBV30; CDR3 DNA: TGTGCCTTAACTCCGGGACAGGGGGCAGAAGGCTACACCTTC; CDR3 protein: CALTPGQGAEGYTF
J gene: TRBJ1-2; D gene: -; V gene: TRBV5-1; CDR3 DNA: TGCGCCAGCAGCTTGGGAGGTACAGGGCACTATGGCTACACCTTC; CDR3 protein: CASSLGGTGHYGYTF
J gene: TRBJ2-2; D gene: -; V gene: TRBV14; CDR3 DNA: TGTGCCAGCAGAAACAGGCACACCGGGGAGCTGTTTTTT; CDR3 protein: CASRNRHTGELFF
J gene: TRBJ2-7; D gene: -; V gene: TRBV11-2; CDR3 DNA: TGTGCCAGCAGCAGTAGCGGAGTCCTTTACGAGCAGTACTTC; CDR3 protein: CASSSSGVLYEQYF
J gene: TRBJ2-7; D gene: -; V gene: TRBV4-1; CDR3 DNA: TGCGCCAGCAGCCAAGAAGGTAGGAGAGCTAGCCAGTCTTCCTACGAGCAGTACTTC; CDR3 protein: CASSQEGRRASQSSYEQYF
J gene: TRBJ2-5; D gene: TRBD2; V gene: TRBV5-4; CDR3 DNA: TGTGCCAGCAGCTTGGGCGGAGGGAGGGAACAAGAGACCCAGTACTTC; CDR3 protein: CASSLGGGREQETQYF
J gene: TRBJ2-7; D gene: TRBD1; V gene: TRBV4-1; CDR3 DNA: TGCGCCAGCAGCTCGAGGACAGGTTACCACGAGCAGTACTTC; CDR3 protein: CASSSRTGYHEQYF
J gene: TRBJ2-6; D gene: TRBD1; V gene: TRBV25-1; CDR3 DNA: TGTGCCAGCAGTGAGCGACAGGGGCTCTCCGGGGCCAACGTCCTGACTTTC; CDR3 protein: CASSERQGLSGANVLTF
J gene: TRBJ1-5; D gene: -; V gene: TRBV7-9; CDR3 DNA: TGTGCCAGCAGCTTAGGGGGCGATGGCAATCAGCCCCAGCATTTT; CDR3 protein: CASSLGGDGNQPQHF
J gene: TRBJ2-2; D gene: -; V gene: TRBV9; CDR3 DNA: TGTGCCAGCAGCGTAGCAGGCCCCGGGGAGCTGTTTTTT; CDR3 protein: CASSVAGPGELFF
J gene: TRBJ2-2; D gene: -; V gene: TRBV7-9; CDR3 DNA: TGTGCCAGCAGCTTAGCGGCCATGACCGGGGAGCTGTTTTTT; CDR3 protein: CASSLAAMTGELFF
J gene: TRBJ2-1; D gene: TRBD1; V gene: TRBV4-3; CDR3 DNA: TGCGCCAGCAGCCTAGGGACAGGGCTCTACAATGAGCAGTTCTTC; CDR3 protein: CASSLGTGLYNEQFF
J gene: TRBJ2-1; D gene: TRBD2; V gene: TRBV7-3; CDR3 DNA: TGTGCCAGCAGCCCAATCCCTAGCGGGCCCATGGGCAATGAGCAGTTCTTC; CDR3 protein: CASSPIPSGPMGNEQFF
J gene: TRBJ1-1; D gene: TRBD1; V gene: TRBV29-1; CDR3 DNA: TGCAGCGTTAAGGGACAGATGAACACTGAAGCTTTCTTT; CDR3 protein: CSVKGQMNTEAFF
J gene: TRBJ2-7; D gene: -; V gene: TRBV7-8; CDR3 DNA: TGTGCCAGCAGCTTAGGTATCGGGGTAGTCTCCTACGAGCAGTACTTC; CDR3 protein: CASSLGIGVVSYEQYF
J gene: TRBJ2-7; D gene: -; V gene: TRBV7-2; CDR3 DNA: TGTGCCAGCAGCATCGGGATCTCCTACGAGCAGTACTTC; CDR3 protein: CASSIGISYEQYF
J gene: TRBJ2-7; D gene: -; V gene: TRBV9; CDR3 DNA: TGTGCCAGCAGCGTAGAGGGGGGGGCGGGTGACGAGCAGTACTTC; CDR3 protein: CASSVEGGAGDEQYF
J gene: TRBJ2-1; D gene: TRBD2; V gene: TRBV7-8; CDR3 DNA: TGTGCCAGCAGCCGAGGGAGGGAGTACAATGAGCAGTTCTTC; CDR3 protein: CASSRGREYNEQFF
J gene: TRBJ2-2; D gene: TRBD1; V gene: TRBV5-4; CDR3 DNA: TGTGCCAGCAGCTTGAGGACAGGGGACAACGGGGAGCTGTTTTTT; CDR3 protein: CASSLRTGDNGELFF
J gene: TRBJ2-1; D gene: TRBD2; V gene: TRBV7-8; CDR3 DNA: TGTGCCAGCAGCTCCAATCGACTAGCGGGAGTACACAATGAGCAGTTCTTC; CDR3 protein: CASSSNRLAGVHNEQFF
J gene: TRBJ1-1; D gene: -; V gene: TRBV18; CDR3 DNA: TGTGCCAGCACGCTGGCAGGGACAATGAACACTGAAGCTTTCTTT; CDR3 protein: CASTLAGTMNTEAFF
J gene: TRBJ2-3; D gene: TRBD2; V gene: TRBV19; CDR3 DNA: TGTGCCAGTAGTATGCGGGTAGCGGGAGATCGGACAGATACGCAGTATTTT; CDR3 protein: CASSMRVAGDRTDTQYF
J gene: TRBJ1-2; D gene: -; V gene: TRBV23-1; CDR3 DNA: TGCGCCAGCAGTCAGTACCCCCGGCGGGAAGCTAACTATGGCTACACCTTC; CDR3 protein: CASSQYPRREANYGYTF
J gene: TRBJ1-5; D gene: -; V gene: TRBV10-3; CDR3 DNA: TGTGCCATCAGTGAGCGGGGGGCTAGCAATCAGCCCCAGCATTTT; CDR3 protein: CAISERGASNQPQHF
J gene: TRBJ2-3; D gene: TRBD2; V gene: TRBV4-1; CDR3 DNA: TGCGCCAGCAGCCACCGACTAGCGGGAGAGCGGGATACGCAGTATTTT; CDR3 protein: CASSHRLAGERDTQYF
J gene: TRBJ2-7; D gene: TRBD2; V gene: TRBV13; CDR3 DNA: TGTGCCAGCAGCTTAGAGGGAGGGGAGCAGTACTTC; CDR3 protein: CASSLEGGEQYF
J gene: TRBJ2-7; D gene: TRBD2; V gene: TRBV6-6; CDR3 DNA: TGTGCCAGCAGTTCCGGGACTAGCGGGACCTACGAGCAGTACTTC; CDR3 protein: CASSSGTSGTYEQYF
J gene: TRBJ2-7; D gene: -; V gene: TRBV11-2; CDR3 DNA: TGTGCCAGCAGCTTACGAGGATTTAACGAGCAGTACTTC; CDR3 protein: CASSLRGFNEQYF
J gene: TRBJ2-1; D gene: TRBD2; V gene: TRBV9; CDR3 DNA: TGTGCCAGCAGCGCGGGACTAGCGGGAGGGTACAATGAGCAGTTCTTC; CDR3 protein: CASSAGLAGGYNEQFF
J gene: TRBJ2-7; D gene: TRBD2; V gene: TRBV2; CDR3 DNA: TGTGCCAGCAGTGAGGGACTAGCGGGAGGTTACGAGCAGTACTTC; CDR3 protein: CASSEGLAGGYEQYF
J gene: TRBJ2-1; D gene: -; V gene: TRBV30; CDR3 DNA: TGTGCCTGGGGGGCTTGGGAGCAGTTCTTC; CDR3 protein: CAWGAWEQFF
J gene: TRBJ2-4; D gene: -; V gene: TRBV6-5; CDR3 DNA: TGTGCCAGCGGAAGGGGGGGGGAAAACATTCAGTACTTC; CDR3 protein: CASGRGGENIQYF
J gene: TRBJ2-1; D gene: -; V gene: TRBV29-1; CDR3 DNA: TGCAGCGTCGTAGGGGGAATCAATGAGCAGTTCTTC; CDR3 protein: CSVVGGINEQFF
J gene: TRBJ2-1; D gene: TRBD2; V gene: TRBV14; CDR3 DNA: TGTGCCAGCAGCCAAGAAGGGGGACTAGTTAATGAGCAGTTCTTC; CDR3 protein: CASSQEGGLVNEQFF
J gene: TRBJ2-1; D gene: TRBD2; V gene: TRBV7-3; CDR3 DNA: TGTGCCAGCAGTTTATCGACTAGCGGGAGGCGTAATGAGCAGTTCTTC; CDR3 protein: CASSLSTSGRRNEQFF
J gene: TRBJ2-7; D gene: TRBD1; V gene: TRBV4-1; CDR3 DNA: TGCGCCAGCAGCCAAACCCGGGACAGGGTATACGAGCAGTACTTC; CDR3 protein: CASSQTRDRVYEQYF
J gene: TRBJ2-7; D gene: -; V gene: TRBV7-2; CDR3 DNA: TGTGCCAGCAGCTACTTCCGAGACTTCCCCTACGAGCAGTACTTC; CDR3 protein: CASSYFRDFPYEQYF
J gene: TRBJ1-2; D gene: TRBD1; V gene: TRBV30; CDR3 DNA: TGTGCCTGGAGTAGAAGGGGGCGTTCTAACTATGGCTACACCTTC; CDR3 protein: CAWSRRGRSNYGYTF
J gene: TRBJ1-1; D gene: TRBD1; V gene: TRBV5-1; CDR3 DNA: TGCGCCAGCAGCTTGCAACCCGGGACAGGGGAAGCTTTCTTT; CDR3 protein: CASSLQPGTGEAFF
J gene: TRBJ1-2; D gene: -; V gene: TRBV7-6; CDR3 DNA: TGTGCCAGCAGCTTACGGCCAGGCCTGGCGTATGGCTACACCTTC; CDR3 protein: CASSLRPGLAYGYTF
J gene: TRBJ2-3; D gene: TRBD2; V gene: TRBV19; CDR3 DNA: TGTGCCAGTAGTTACGCCGGGACTAGCATGTCGCAGTATTTT; CDR3 protein: CASSYAGTSMSQYF
J gene: TRBJ2-5; D gene: -; V gene: TRBV21-1; CDR3 DNA: TGTGCCAGCAGCAAAGAACGGGGCGGGGAGCGAGAGACCCAGTACTTC; CDR3 protein: CASSKERGGERETQYF